The 6 T cell receptor beta chains listed next were all sequenced from one sample in a study of blood T cell repertoires in COVID-19. Method: immunoSEQ multiplex PCR; TCRdb's copy keeps in-frame clones and lacks some. The profile shows hundreds of thousands of clones, 86% of them singletons. The sequencing sample was made of peripheral blood. These receptors came from a man aged 45 to 65 with acute or convalescent COVID-19.

CDR3 region: CASSWQDGAPLHF. In nucleotides, the CDR3 is TGTGCCAGCTCATGGCAGGACGGGGCACCCCTCCACTTT. The V gene is TRBV11-3, the J gene TRBJ1-6; D not certain. Trimming removed 8 bases at V and 11 bases at J, with 16 bases between. This CDR3 is 13 amino acids long. From germline, CDR1 is SGHNT and CDR2 YENEEA.

The chain couples TRBV12-5 to TRBJ2-2; a weak D match, TRBD2 (5 bases). V gave up 1 base and J gave up 3 bases, with 21 bases separating them. In germline, CDR1 is LGHNT, CDR2 FRNRAP. The length of the CDR3 is 19 residues. This CDR3 is CASGLASLIGVLDTGELFF. Here the CDR3 DNA reads TGTGCTAGTGGTTTGGCCTCTCTAATCGGGGTTTTGGACACCGGGGAGCTGTTTTTT. The full variable domain, its missing parts supplied by reference TRBV12-5 and TRBJ2-2, is DARVTQTPRHKVTEMGQEVTMRCQPILGHNTVFWYRQTMMQGLELLAYFRNRAPLDDSGMPKDRFSAEMPDATLATLKIQPSEPRDSAVYFCASGLASLIGVLDTGELFFGEGSRLTVL.

The rearrangement links TRBV10-3 to TRBJ2-2; the D is unclear. The germline V gene encodes CDR1 ENHRY and CDR2 SYGVKD. The CDR3 is 15 residues long. Trimming took 3 bases from V and 0 from J, leaving 8 bases between them. The CDR3 nucleotides are TGTGCCATCAGTGAACAGCCAGCGAACACCGGGGAGCTGTTTTTT. Its translation is CAISEQPANTGELFF.

This sequence joins TRBV27 and TRBJ2-1, with 8 bases identical to TRBD1. The CDR3 has 13 amino acids. CDR1 and CDR2 from the germline V gene are MNHEY and SMNVEV (reference sequence). V lost 6 bases and J lost 7; bases outside the gene matches: 5. The CDR3 DNA follows: TGTGCCAGCAGGAGGGACAGGCGGAATGAGCAGTTCTTC. It yields the protein CASRRDRRNEQFF.

This clone was observed a single time. This chain connects TRBV5-1 to TRBJ2-5, with TRBD1 identical over 12 bases. Germline V gives CDR1 SGHRS, CDR2 YFSETQ. V lost 7 bases, J lost 5 bases, and 9 bases stayed unmatched. CDR3 length: 15 amino acids. CDR3 DNA sequence: TGCGCCAGCCACCCCGGGACAGGGGGCGCCGAGACCCAGTACTTC. Translating gives CASHPGTGGAETQYF.

In its sample, this clone was seen once. V gene TRBV2 combines with J gene TRBJ1-4, with 9 bases fitting TRBD1. Germline values: CDR1 SNHLY, CDR2 FYNNEI. The CDR3 loop spans 14 amino acids. Trimming removed 7 bases from V and 8 bases from J; junction bases left unmatched: 8. The CDR3 nucleotides are TGTGCCAGCACCCTAGGGACAGGGAAGGAAAAACTGTTTTTT. Protein: CASTLGTGKEKLFF. Using reference TRBV2 and TRBJ1-4 for the parts outside the CDR3, the full variable domain is EPEVTQTPSHQVTQMGQEVILRCVPISNHLYFYWYRQILGQKVEFLVSFYNNEISEKSEIFDDQFSVERPDGSNFTLKIRSTKLEDSAMYFCASTLGTGKEKLFFGSGTQLSVL.